Presented here are 9 T cell receptor beta chains from one specimen sequenced in a study of neurological immune-mediated disorders. MiXCR was run by TCRdb on the 5' RACE reads, yielding one entry per CDR3 protein. The sample includes approximately 43,000 distinct CDR3 sequences, 2.5% seen only once; the top ten take around 12%. The sequenced material came from PBMCs. These receptors originate from a man aged 25-40 years with multiple sclerosis.

Only a few counts were recorded for this clonotype. The V gene is TRBV20-1, the J gene TRBJ2-7; D may correspond to TRBD1 or TRBD2 (5 bases each). Trimming removed 1 base from V and 2 bases from J, with 15 bases in between. Germline V CDR1 and CDR2: DFQATT, SNEGSKA (reference sequence). There are 15 residues in the CDR3. The CDR3 protein is CSARGRGRGPYEQYF. For the CDR3, the DNA is TGCAGTGCTAGAGGACGGGGACGAGGCCCCTACGAGCAGTACTTC.

This clonotype was found many times. The V gene is TRBV15, the J gene TRBJ1-1, with D possibly being TRBD1 (5 bases). Germline CDR1 is LNHNV and CDR2 is YYDKDF (reference sequence). CDR3 length: 16 amino acids. Deletions cut 0 bases from V and 4 bases from J, with 15 bases between. In DNA form, the CDR3 reads TGTGCCACCAGCAGAGATCATCAGGGCTTGGGCACTGAAGCTTTCTTT. Translating gives CATSRDHQGLGTEAFF.

The sample holds many counts of this clonotype. This chain connects TRBV6-2 or TRBV6-3 to TRBJ2-3; a weak D match, TRBD2 (5 bases). Germline V gene sequence: CDR1 MNHEY, CDR2 SVGEGT. CDR3 length equals 14 residues. The V end lost 6 bases, the J end lost 0 bases, and 10 bases lay between the germline ends. CDR3 DNA sequence: TGTGCCAGCAGACAACTAGGGAGCACAGATACGCAGTATTTT. Residues: CASRQLGSTDTQYF.

Details on this clonotype: This may be a read error, as it is one base from a much larger clone. V is TRBV18 and J is TRBJ1-2; a possible D gene is TRBD1 (6 bases). Per the germline V gene, CDR1 is KGHSH and CDR2 is LQKENI. CDR3 length: 11 amino acids. CDR3 sequence: CASSVGHGHTF. DNA for the CDR3: TGTGCCAGCTCCGTGGGACATGGCCACACCTTC.

This clonotype has at least ten counts. V and J are TRBV5-5 and TRBJ1-2; D not certain. CDR1 SGHKS and CDR2 YYEKEE come from the germline V gene (reference sequence). V was clipped by 4 bases and J by 3 bases, with 10 bases between them. The CDR3 covers 13 residues. The CDR3 coding sequence is TGTGCCAGCAGCGTGGACGGAGACTATGGCTACACCTTC. This encodes CASSVDGDYGYTF.

Ten or more counts support this clonotype. The gene calls are TRBV15 and TRBJ1-1, with 7 bases that match TRBD1. Germline CDR1 reads LNHNV; CDR2 reads YYDKDF (reference sequence). The CDR3 contains 14 residues. V lost 0 bases to trimming and J lost 5 bases; unmatched junction nucleotides: 3. CDR3 nucleotides: TGTGCCACCAGCAGAGAGACAGGGCTTACTGAAGCTTTCTTT. Amino acids: CATSRETGLTEAFF.

Ten or more counts support this clonotype. This chain links TRBV9 with TRBJ2-1, with TRBD2 matching 12 bases. Trimming cost V 4 bases and J 5 bases; bases outside gene matches: 1. The CDR3 loop spans 14 amino acids. From germline, CDR1 is SGDLS and CDR2 YYNGEE. The CDR3 coding sequence is TGTGCCAGCAGCAGGACTAGCGGGGACAATGAGCAGTTCTTC. Its translation is CASSRTSGDNEQFF.

This clonotype was found many times. The V gene is TRBV20-1, the J gene TRBJ2-7, with 8 nucleotides matching TRBD2. The CDR3 sequence is 15 residues long. V shed 4 bases and J 4 bases; nucleotides not matched to a gene: 12. Germline lookup yields CDR1 DFQATT and CDR2 SNEGSKA (reference sequence). CDR3 protein: CSAKPLGAGAYEQYF. The DNA of the CDR3 is TGCAGTGCTAAACCCCTGGGAGCGGGGGCTTACGAGCAGTACTTC.

At least ten counts were recorded for this clonotype. V gene TRBV7-9 combines with J gene TRBJ1-5, with D unresolved. The CDR3 loop spans 15 amino acids. The germline V gene has CDR1 SEHNR and CDR2 FQNEAQ (reference sequence). V lost 5 bases to trimming and J lost 0 bases, with 11 bases between them. CDR3 nucleotide sequence: TGTGCCAGCAGCCACGACACTAATAGCAATCAGCCCCAGCATTTT. Translation: CASSHDTNSNQPQHF.